Shown below are 2 T cell receptor beta chains from a single sample sequenced in a study of CD8 T cells in Susac syndrome. The RNA input was roughly 0.5 to 1 ug, and it was reverse transcribed with random hexamers. TCRdb ran MiXCR on the immunoSEQ multiplex PCR reads and lists one entry per CDR3 protein. This sample has around 200,000 distinct CDR3 sequences; approximately 94% occur once, and the top ten carry around 0.096%. Sequencing was carried out using CD4+ T cells from PBMCs. The receptors derive from a human donor with Susac syndrome.

In DNA, the CDR3 is TGCGCCAGCGTTAAAGGAGACCTCACTGAAGCTTTCTTT. Translation: CASVKGDLTEAFF. The rearrangement joins TRBV10-2 to TRBJ1-1, with D unclear. The germline V and J ends were trimmed by 8 bases and 4 bases, with 14 bases remaining between them. The CDR3 covers 13 residues. CDR1 and CDR2 (germline): WSHSY, SAAADI.

V gene TRBV27 combines with J gene TRBJ2-1, with 13 nucleotides matching TRBD2. The CDR3 consists of 16 residues. The V segment lost 0 bases and the J segment 6 bases; nucleotides outside the gene matches: 2. Germline V CDR1 and CDR2: MNHEY, SMNVEV (reference sequence). CDR3 nucleotide sequence: TGTGCCAGCAGTTTATCGGGGACTAGCGGGGTCAATGAGCAGTTCTTC. Its translation: CASSLSGTSGVNEQFF.